This entry lists 21 T cell receptor beta chains sequenced from one sample in a study of human T cells and chemical hapten exposure. As to time point: patch test 1, 2 weeks after DPC sensitization. Specified treatment: therapeutic diphenylcyclopropenone sensitization with weekly scalp DPC. In TCRdb, the RACE reads were re-called with MiXCR into one record per CDR3 protein. This table holds some 200,000 distinct CDR3 sequences, about a fifth found once. Sample: whole blood, taken in connection with sensitization to the hapten diphenylcyclopropenone (DPC). The receptors were gathered from a woman aged 50 to 65 with alopecia areata. Some clones in this sample may be carry-over from other donors' samples.

This clonotype appeared a few times. The V call is TRBV5-5, the J call TRBJ1-2; D is ambiguous. The germline gives CDR1 SGHKS, CDR2 YYEKEE (reference sequence). The CDR3 totals 14 residues. Trimming shortened V by 1 base and J by 0 bases, and 7 bases separated the two germline ends. For the CDR3, the DNA is TGTGCCAGCAGCTTGAACCTAGCTAACTATGGCTACACCTTC. Residues: CASSLNLANYGYTF.

This clonotype was detected only a few times. This chain joins TRBV10-1 and TRBJ1-2; 8 positions agree with TRBD1. The ends lost 6 bases at V and 4 bases at J; junction bases unmatched: 4. The CDR3 is 13 amino acids. Germline V gene lookup returns CDR1 WNHNN and CDR2 SYGVQD (reference sequence). The CDR3 is CASSEDRAYGYTF. CDR3 nucleotides: TGCGCCAGCAGCGAGGACAGGGCCTATGGCTACACCTTC.

The chain is built from TRBV2 and TRBJ1-2; D remains ambiguous. Germline CDR1 and CDR2: SNHLY and FYNNEI. V lost 3 bases to trimming and J lost 6 bases, with 14 bases between them. The CDR3 sequence is 14 residues long. In DNA form, the CDR3 reads TGTGCCAGCAGTGAGCGTCAGACCAGCCATGGCTACACCTTC. Its translation is CASSERQTSHGYTF.

This clonotype has more than one count but fewer than ten. The chain has TRBV30 and TRBJ2-1, with D possibly matching TRBD2 (6 bases). This CDR3 is built from 13 residues. Trimming removed 1 base at V and 8 bases at J, with 12 bases between. CDR1 is GTSNPN, CDR2 SVGIG, per germline (reference sequence). The CDR3 sequence is CAWSARLADEQFF. The CDR3 nucleotides read TGTGCCTGGAGTGCCCGATTAGCGGATGAGCAGTTCTTC.

In this sample, this clonotype turned up a few times. The rearrangement uses TRBV29-1 and TRBJ2-2; tentatively, D is TRBD2 (6 bases). V was clipped by 8 bases and J by 3 bases, with 13 bases between them. Germline values: CDR1 SQVTM, CDR2 ANQGSEA. The CDR3 is made up of 13 amino acids. The CDR3 region has the DNA TGCAGCCTGTGGAGGGAAGACACCGGGGAGCTGTTTTTT. As protein: CSLWREDTGELFF.

In its sample, this clonotype was seen a few times. This sequence joins TRBV10-3 and TRBJ1-1; a weak D match, TRBD1 (5 bases). The CDR3 totals 14 residues. V lost 6 bases to trimming and J lost 4 bases, with 15 bases between them. Germline V gene lookup returns CDR1 ENHRY and CDR2 SYGVKD. The CDR3 DNA follows: TGTGCCATCAGGATGTCCAGGGAGACCACTGAAGCTTTCTTT. It yields the protein CAIRMSRETTEAFF.

The CDR3 coding sequence is TGTGCCAGCAGTGCCACCTTTTCTACCGGGGAGCAGTTCTTC. It codes for CASSATFSTGEQFF. The chain combines TRBV2 with TRBJ2-1; D gene unclear. The germline gives CDR1 SNHLY, CDR2 FYNNEI. This CDR3 has 14 residues. Trimming cost V 4 bases and J 10 bases, with 17 bases left between them.

In its sample, this clonotype was seen a few times. The rearrangement uses TRBV11-3 and TRBJ2-1, with a tentative D call TRBD2 (6 bases). This CDR3 is 16 amino acids long. CDR1 is SGHNT, CDR2 YENEEA, per germline. Trimming took off 1 base at V and 3 bases at J, with 13 bases between the two ends. The CDR3 DNA reads as TGTGCCAGCAGCTTAGGACCGGGAGCAGGCTACAATGAGCAGTTCTTC. This gives the protein CASSLGPGAGYNEQFF.

This sequence joins TRBV20-1 and TRBJ2-7; D unclear. The ends were cut back, 6 bases at V and 5 bases at J, with 11 bases in the middle. Germline CDR1 and CDR2: DFQATT and SNEGSKA (reference sequence). The CDR3 has 11 amino acids. The CDR3 DNA follows: TGCAGTGCCCGCTCTGTCCACGAGCAGTACTTC. It is translated as CSARSVHEQYF.

This clonotype has only a few counts. V gene TRBV5-1 combines with J gene TRBJ2-7; 9 bases align to TRBD1. The CDR3 length is 15 residues. V lost 3 bases, J lost 4 bases, and 8 bases stayed unmatched. Germline V gives CDR1 SGHRS, CDR2 YFSETQ. The DNA for the CDR3 is TGCGCCAGCAGCTCCCGGGACAGGGTTATGTACGAGCAGTACTTC. Protein: CASSSRDRVMYEQYF.

V is TRBV9 and J is TRBJ2-1; no definite D call. This CDR3 spans 16 amino acids. V shed 4 bases and J shed 0 bases, with 14 bases lying between them. The germline V gene encodes CDR1 SGDLS and CDR2 YYNGEE. CDR3 sequence (DNA): TGTGCCAGCAGCCCAAGGGTGTCTAGCTCCTACAATGAGCAGTTCTTC. It codes for CASSPRVSSSYNEQFF.

This clonotype turned up a few times. The chain links TRBV20-1 to TRBJ1-5, with TRBD1 as a possible D gene (5 bases). Germline V gene lookup returns CDR1 DFQATT and CDR2 SNEGSKA (reference sequence). This CDR3 contains 12 residues. Trimming removed 3 bases at V and 4 bases at J, with 7 bases between. CDR3 bases: TGCAGTGCTAGGGCAGGGAATCAGCCCCAGCATTTT. Encoded protein: CSARAGNQPQHF.

This clonotype has only a few counts. V usage is TRBV6-1 and J usage is TRBJ1-2; D is undetermined. V was cut by 5 bases and J by 8 bases, with 15 bases left in between. This CDR3 is 13 amino acids long. CDR1 and CDR2 (germline): MNHNS, SASEGT. The CDR3 here is CASSTRFSSGYTF. The DNA of the CDR3 is TGTGCCAGCAGTACCCGGTTCTCCTCGGGCTACACCTTC.

The chain has TRBV29-1 and TRBJ1-4; D not certain. The length of the CDR3 is 13 residues. Trimming removed 5 bases from V and 4 bases from J, with 11 bases in between. Germline assignment: CDR1 SQVTM and CDR2 ANQGSEA. The CDR3 DNA reads TGCAGCGTTAGAGGGCTAAATAATGAAAAACTGTTTTTT. This codes for CSVRGLNNEKLFF.

This chain connects TRBV4-2 to TRBJ2-6; D is ambiguous. Germline assignment: CDR1 LGHNA and CDR2 YNFKEQ. The CDR3 extends over 16 amino acids. V shed 1 base and J shed 0 bases, with 7 bases lying between them. This CDR3 reads CASSQARVSGANVLTF. The CDR3 DNA reads TGTGCCAGCAGCCAAGCCAGAGTCTCTGGGGCCAACGTCCTGACTTTC.

This clonotype was seen a few times. J is TRBJ1-6 and V is TRBV2, with D possibly matching TRBD1 (5 bases). Between the trimmed V and J ends, which lost 10 bases and 6 bases, there was a span of 13 bases. The CDR3 sequence is 13 residues long. Per germline, CDR1 SNHLY and CDR2 FYNNEI. The DNA for the CDR3 is TGTGCCATCACGACAGAGTTTAATTCACCCCTCCACTTT. Translation: CAITTEFNSPLHF.

In nucleotides, the CDR3 is TGTGCCAGCAGCAACCTAGCGGGAGGGTTCGTTGAGCAGTTCTTC. It codes for CASSNLAGGFVEQFF. The chain uses TRBV6-5 and TRBJ2-1; 12 nucleotides line up with TRBD2. The CDR3 extends over 15 amino acids. Germline CDR1 MNHEY, CDR2 SVGAGI. V lost 6 bases, J lost 9 bases, and 9 bases stayed unmatched.

The rearrangement uses TRBV29-1 and TRBJ1-1; tentatively, D is TRBD1 (6 bases). Trimming took off 7 bases at V and 3 bases at J, with 18 bases between the two ends. Germline-derived CDR1 and CDR2 are SQVTM and ANQGSEA. This CDR3 spans 14 amino acids. CDR3 loop: CSAKGGSGHTEAFF. Written as DNA, the CDR3 is TGCAGCGCTAAGGGGGGCTCAGGACACACTGAAGCTTTCTTT.

The chain uses TRBV6-5 and TRBJ2-1; TRBD1 aligns across 7 bases. This CDR3 has 15 amino acids. Unmatched junction bases numbered 8, after V lost 6 bases and J lost 3 bases. Germline V lookup: CDR1 MNHEY, CDR2 SVGAGI. The CDR3 DNA sequence: TGTGCCAGCAGACGCGACAGGGTGAGCTACAATGAGCAGTTCTTC. Protein sequence: CASRRDRVSYNEQFF.

This clonotype was observed at least ten times. The rearrangement uses TRBV29-1 and TRBJ1-2; D remains unclear. The V gene lost 6 bases and the J gene lost 4 bases, with 18 bases spanning the gap. The CDR3 totals 14 residues. The germline V gene encodes CDR1 SQVTM and CDR2 ANQGSEA. The CDR3, as DNA: TGCAGCGTCCCCCCCCCAGGAAACTCCTATGGCTACACCTTC. It specifies CSVPPPGNSYGYTF.

This chain links TRBV6-1 with TRBJ1-5; D remains ambiguous. V dropped 5 bases and J dropped 0 bases, with 8 bases sitting between them. CDR3 size: 14 residues. Germline CDR1 reads MNHNS; CDR2 reads SASEGT. CDR3 coding DNA: TGTGCCAGCAGTCGGGAGGTTAGCAATCAGCCCCAGCATTTT. Protein product: CASSREVSNQPQHF.